The next 18 T cell receptor beta chains were all read from a single sample in a study of T cells in Graves' hyperthyroidism and ophthalmopathy. Researchers took RNA transcripts and amplified the TCR beta CDR3 regions from them. A first-round RT-PCR of the TCR CDR3 used the HTBI primer set. Via MiXCR, TCRdb re-called the multiplex PCR reads, giving one row per CDR3 protein. The sample holds hundreds of thousands of distinct CDR3 sequences; 16% are singletons and the top ten take around 3.5%. The sequencing sample was made of blood. These receptors all stem from a woman aged 40 to 50 with Graves' ophthalmopathy.

This clonotype was detected ten times or more. The V and J genes are TRBV2 and TRBJ2-3; D possibly matches TRBD1 or TRBD2 (5 bases each). Trimming stripped 4 bases from V and 4 bases from J, with 9 bases between. The CDR3 is made up of 13 amino acids. CDR1 is SNHLY, CDR2 FYNNEI, per germline. CDR3 DNA sequence: TGTGCCAGCAGTGCTCAGGGAGCAGATACGCAGTATTTT. Amino acids: CASSAQGADTQYF.

This clonotype was picked up many times. V and J are TRBV5-1 and TRBJ1-2; D is ambiguous. Germline assignment: CDR1 SGHRS and CDR2 YFSETQ. The V end was cut by 0 bases, the J end by 8 bases, with 5 bases between. The CDR3 is 11 amino acids. The CDR3 region has the DNA TGCGCCAGCAGCTTGGGTGCCGGCTACACCTTC. It codes for CASSLGAGYTF.

The chain has TRBV19 and TRBJ1-5, with D maybe TRBD1 (5 bases). V lost 6 bases, J lost 3 bases, and 15 bases lay in between. The length of the CDR3 is 15 residues. Germline V gene sequence: CDR1 LNHDA, CDR2 SQIVND (reference sequence). The CDR3 nucleotides read TGTGCCAGTAGAGAGGACGACAGTTCCAATCAGCCCCAGCATTTT. Its translation: CASREDDSSNQPQHF. Drawing the rest from reference TRBV19 and TRBJ1-5, the complete variable domain is DGGITQSPKYLFRKEGQNVTLSCEQNLNHDAMYWYRQDPGQGLRLIYYSQIVNDFQKGDIAEGYSVSREKKESFPLTVTSAQKNPTAFYLCASREDDSSNQPQHFGDGTRLSIL.

This clonotype was counted at least ten times. The chain recombines TRBV6-2 or TRBV6-3 with TRBJ2-7, with a weak D call TRBD2 (5 bases). The CDR3 consists of 15 residues. The germline V gene encodes CDR1 MNHEY and CDR2 SVGEGT. V lost 3 bases to trimming and J lost 1 base, with 13 bases between them. CDR3 nucleotide sequence: TGTGCCAGCAGTTATGCCAGAGGGTATTCCTACGAGCAGTACTTC. It encodes CASSYARGYSYEQYF.

At least ten counts were recorded for this clonotype. The chain joins TRBV27 to TRBJ2-2; D may be TRBD1 (5 bases). Trimming stripped 7 bases from V and 0 bases from J, with 18 bases between. CDR3 size: 17 residues. The V gene's germline CDR1 is MNHEY and CDR2 SMNVEV (reference sequence). The CDR3: CASKFQGFTTNTGELFF. The DNA for the CDR3 is TGTGCCAGCAAATTCCAGGGTTTCACTACGAACACCGGGGAGCTGTTTTTT.

This clonotype was observed at least ten times. The chain employs TRBV6-4 and TRBJ2-1; tentative D call: TRBD1 (6 bases). Trimming shortened V by 6 bases and J by 5 bases, and 14 bases separated the two germline ends. The length of the CDR3 is 14 residues. Germline V CDR1 and CDR2: MRHNA, SNTAGT. The CDR3 reads CASSLQGWDNEQFF. DNA for the CDR3: TGTGCCAGCAGCTTACAGGGATGGGACAATGAGCAGTTCTTC.

In its sample, this clonotype was seen many times. The chain recombines TRBV7-9 with TRBJ2-7; TRBD2 agrees at 7 bases. With 5 bases clipped from V and 1 base from J, the junction kept 2 bases outside the gene matches. Per germline, CDR1 SEHNR and CDR2 FQNEAQ (reference sequence). The CDR3 runs to 13 residues. The CDR3: CASSNSGSYEQYF. DNA for the CDR3: TGTGCCAGCAGCAATAGCGGGTCCTACGAGCAGTACTTC.

In regard to this clonotype: A much larger clone sits a single nucleotide away, making a read error possible. The rearrangement joins TRBV7-2 to TRBJ2-3; no clear D. This CDR3 spans 13 amino acids. The germline CDR1 and CDR2 sequences are SGHTA and FQGNSA. V gave up 10 bases and J gave up 5 bases, with 16 bases separating them. The CDR3 loop is CAITVYNEDTQYF. The DNA of the CDR3 is TGTGCCATCACCGTCTACAACGAAGATACGCAGTATTTT.

This clonotype was picked up a small number of times. CDR3 bases: TGTGCCATCAGTCTAGCGGAACCCAATGAGCAGTTCTTC. Translation gives CAISLAEPNEQFF. The J gene is TRBJ2-1, the V gene TRBV10-3; the match to TRBD2 covers 7 bases. J was trimmed by 6 bases and V by 5 bases; bases with no gene match: 4. The germline V gene encodes CDR1 ENHRY and CDR2 SYGVKD. The CDR3 is 13 amino acids.

This clonotype was recorded at least ten times. This chain joins TRBV20-1 and TRBJ1-1; D unclear. The CDR3 has 12 residues. V was clipped by 6 bases and J by 6 bases, with 14 bases between them. Germline V gives CDR1 DFQATT, CDR2 SNEGSKA (reference sequence). The chain's CDR3 is CSASKRVAEAFF. As DNA, the CDR3 is TGCAGTGCCTCAAAGCGGGTCGCTGAAGCTTTCTTT.

The genes are TRBV3-1 and TRBJ1-6; D call uncertain. The length of the CDR3 is 14 residues. Trimming took 1 base from V and 14 from J, leaving 15 bases between them. Germline V gene data show CDR1 as LGHDT and CDR2 as YNNKEL (reference sequence). The CDR3 nucleotides read TGTGCCAGCAGCCAAGGTAGTATGGGATTTTCCCTCCACTTT. Protein sequence: CASSQGSMGFSLHF. Using reference TRBV3-1 and TRBJ1-6 for the parts outside the CDR3, the full variable domain is DTAVSQTPKYLVTQMGNDKSIKCEQNLGHDTMYWYKQDSKKFLKIMFSYNNKELIINETVPNRFSPKSPDKAHLNLHINSLELGDSAVYFCASSQGSMGFSLHFGNGTRLTVT.

This clonotype was detected ten times or more. The chain carries TRBV24-1 and TRBJ1-5, with 9 bases lining up with TRBD1. The junction had 7 bases not matched to a gene; V was cut back by 2 bases and J by 6 bases. The CDR3 spans 16 residues. CDR1 and CDR2 (germline): KGHDR, SFDVKD. The CDR3 DNA follows: TGTGCCACCAGTGATTCCGGGACAGGGCGATCTCAGCCCCAGCATTTT. It is translated as CATSDSGTGRSQPQHF.

Of note for this clonotype: A read error is possible here, since a much larger clone lies one base away. The genes are TRBV5-1 and TRBJ2-3; the match to TRBD2 covers 8 bases. Germline V gene lookup returns CDR1 SGHRS and CDR2 YFSETQ. Trimming took 4 bases from V and 4 from J; bases not matched to a gene: 11. The CDR3 runs 16 residues. Here the CDR3 reads CASSRGEVTSADTQYF. The CDR3 coding sequence is TGCGCCAGCAGCAGAGGTGAGGTGACTAGCGCAGATACGCAGTATTTT.

Many counts were recorded for this clonotype. The chain has TRBV18 and TRBJ2-1; TRBD2 matches at 7 bases. The germline V gene encodes CDR1 KGHSH and CDR2 LQKENI. V was clipped by 3 bases and J by 2 bases; unmatched bases: 4. The CDR3 totals 15 residues. CDR3 sequence reads: CASSPLAEAYNEQFF. Written as DNA, the CDR3 is TGTGCCAGCTCACCGCTAGCGGAGGCCTACAATGAGCAGTTCTTC.

This clonotype was observed a handful of times. V is TRBV20-1 and J is TRBJ2-2; weak D call: TRBD2 (7 bases). V gave up 7 bases and J gave up 6 bases, with 18 bases separating them. This CDR3 spans 14 amino acids. The germline V gene encodes CDR1 DFQATT and CDR2 SNEGSKA (reference sequence). The CDR3 is CSVSAGRTAGELFF. CDR3 bases: TGCAGTGTTTCAGCGGGAAGGACAGCCGGGGAGCTGTTTTTT.

This clonotype has a count of ten or more. The chain uses TRBV7-9 and TRBJ2-2; D call uncertain. The CDR3 consists of 14 residues. Per the germline V gene, CDR1 is SEHNR and CDR2 is FQNEAQ (reference sequence). V lost 0 bases and J 4 bases, leaving 6 bases between the germline ends. The CDR3 region has the DNA TGTGCCAGCAGCTTAGCGGGCCCCACCGGGGAGCTGTTTTTT. It is translated as CASSLAGPTGELFF. The full variable domain, its missing parts supplied by reference TRBV7-9 and TRBJ2-2, is DTGVSQNPRHKITKRGQNVTFRCDPISEHNRLYWYRQTLGQGPEFLTYFQNEAQLEKSRLLSDRFSAERPKGSFSTLEIQRTEQGDSAMYLCASSLAGPTGELFFGEGSRLTVL.

Remarks on this clonotype: One end of the junction varies from germline; a read error may be responsible. V gene TRBV18 combines with J gene TRBJ2-1; 8 bases line up with TRBD2. CDR1 KGHSH and CDR2 LQKENI come from the germline V gene. The CDR3 is 17 amino acids. The CDR3 loop reads CASSAPGLVSSYNEQFF. CDR3 in DNA: TGTGCCAGCTCAGCACCGGGACTAGTCAGCTCCTACAATGAGCAGTTCTTC. Variable domain in full (rest from reference TRBV18 and TRBJ2-1): NAGVMQNPRHLVRRRGQEARLRCSPMKGHSHVYWYRQLPEEGLKFMVYLQKENIIDESGMPKERFSAEFPKEGPSILRIQQVVRGDSAAYFCASSAPGLVSSYNEQFFGPGTRLTVL.

This rearrangement joins TRBV30 to TRBJ1-5, with D hard to call. CDR1 is GTSNPN, CDR2 SVGIG, per germline (reference sequence). The V end was cut by 2 bases, the J end by 8 bases, with 16 bases between. The CDR3 totals 14 residues. The CDR3 region has the DNA TGTGCCTGGAGTTTGGCCCAGACTTTGAAGCCCCAGCATTTT. Translated, it gives CAWSLAQTLKPQHF.